The T cell receptor (beta chain) described here comes from a study of blood T cells in healthy people across ages. Using a J-beta primer mix together with a sample-barcoded 5' primer, a second PCR was run for roughly 6 to 12 cycles. TCRdb re-called the 5' RACE reads with MiXCR, one entry per CDR3 protein. The table shows over 950,000 distinct CDR3 sequences, with roughly 51% occurring only once. The study's findings and limits: Diversity figures derived from one million T cells were judged to underestimate the true value.

Extraction yielded at least 5 micrograms of total RNA per sample. The V end was cut by 3 bases, the J end by 0 bases, with 9 bases between. Looked up from germline, CDR1 is DFQATT and CDR2 is SNEGSKA (reference sequence). The CDR3 covers 14 residues. Remarks on this clonotype: Its antigen is unknown.

Sequenced sample: blood. The source is a woman aged 60-70 years in good health. This chain uses TRBV20-1 with TRBJ2-1; D is ambiguous. The CDR3 DNA follows: TGCAGTGCTAGTTATGGATTCTCCTACAATGAGCAGTTCTTC. It translates to CSASYGFSYNEQFF.